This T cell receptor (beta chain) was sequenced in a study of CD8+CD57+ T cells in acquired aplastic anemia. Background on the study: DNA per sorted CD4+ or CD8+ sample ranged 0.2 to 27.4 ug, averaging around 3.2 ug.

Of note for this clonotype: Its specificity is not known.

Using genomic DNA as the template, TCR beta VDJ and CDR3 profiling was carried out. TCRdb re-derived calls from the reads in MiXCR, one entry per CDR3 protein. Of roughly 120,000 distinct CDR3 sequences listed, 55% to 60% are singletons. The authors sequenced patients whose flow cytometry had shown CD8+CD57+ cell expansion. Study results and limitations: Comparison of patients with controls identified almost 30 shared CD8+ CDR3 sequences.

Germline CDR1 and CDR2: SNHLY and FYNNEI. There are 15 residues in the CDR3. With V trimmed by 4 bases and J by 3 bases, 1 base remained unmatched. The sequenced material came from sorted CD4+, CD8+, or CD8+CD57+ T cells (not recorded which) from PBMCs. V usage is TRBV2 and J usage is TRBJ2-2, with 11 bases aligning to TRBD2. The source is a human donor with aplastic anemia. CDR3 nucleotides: TGTGCCAGCAGTGGACTAGCGGGGCACACCGGGGAGCTGTTTTTT. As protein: CASSGLAGHTGELFF.